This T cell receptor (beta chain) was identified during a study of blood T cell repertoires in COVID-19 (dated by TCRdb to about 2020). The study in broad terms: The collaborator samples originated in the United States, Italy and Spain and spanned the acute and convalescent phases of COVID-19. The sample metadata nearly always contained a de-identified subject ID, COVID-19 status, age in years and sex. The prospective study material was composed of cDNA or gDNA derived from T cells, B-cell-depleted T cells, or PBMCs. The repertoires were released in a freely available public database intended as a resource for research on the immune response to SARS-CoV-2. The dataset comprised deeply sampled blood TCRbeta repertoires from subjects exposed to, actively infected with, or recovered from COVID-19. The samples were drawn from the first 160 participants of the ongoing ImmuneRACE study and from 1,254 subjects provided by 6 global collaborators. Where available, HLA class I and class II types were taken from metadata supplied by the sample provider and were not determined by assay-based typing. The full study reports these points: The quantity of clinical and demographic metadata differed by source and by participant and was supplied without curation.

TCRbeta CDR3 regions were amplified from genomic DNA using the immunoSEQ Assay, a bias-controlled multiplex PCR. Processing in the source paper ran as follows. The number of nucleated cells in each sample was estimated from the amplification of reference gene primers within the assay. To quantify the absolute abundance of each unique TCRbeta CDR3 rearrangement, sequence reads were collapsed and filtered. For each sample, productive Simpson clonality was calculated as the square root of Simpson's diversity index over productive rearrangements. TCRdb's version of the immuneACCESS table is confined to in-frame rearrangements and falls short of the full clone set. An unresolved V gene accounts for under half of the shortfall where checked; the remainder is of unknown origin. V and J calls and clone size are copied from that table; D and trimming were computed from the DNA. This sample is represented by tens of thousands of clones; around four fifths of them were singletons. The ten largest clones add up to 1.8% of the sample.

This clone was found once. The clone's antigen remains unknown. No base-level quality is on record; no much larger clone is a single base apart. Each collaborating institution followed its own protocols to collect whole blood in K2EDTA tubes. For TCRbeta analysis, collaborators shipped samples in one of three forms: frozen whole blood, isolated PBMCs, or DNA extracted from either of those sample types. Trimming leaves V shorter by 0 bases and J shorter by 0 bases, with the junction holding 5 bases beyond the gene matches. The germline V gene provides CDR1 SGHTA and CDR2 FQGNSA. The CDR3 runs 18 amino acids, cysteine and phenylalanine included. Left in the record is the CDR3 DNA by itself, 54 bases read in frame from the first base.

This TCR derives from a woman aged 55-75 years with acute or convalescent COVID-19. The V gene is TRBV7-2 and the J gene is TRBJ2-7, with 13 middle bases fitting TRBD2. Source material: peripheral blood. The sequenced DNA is TGTGCCAGCAGCTTAGCGGGGGGGACTAGCGGGGCCTCCTACGAGCAGTACTTC. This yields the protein CASSLAGGTSGASYEQYF.